The present entry profiles one T cell receptor (beta chain) with its context. This clone came up many times. What this receptor recognizes is not known. Read sequence stops 3 residues before the CDR3 end, and the germline J gene provides the missing end. Reading from cysteine to phenylalanine, the CDR3 counts 16 amino acids. The DNA has 39 bases, all within the CDR3, and is read from base 1. Sequences MRHNA (CDR1) and SNTAGT (CDR2) are obtained from the germline V gene. Trimming takes 0 bases from V and 6 bases from J, and the germline ends sit 15 bases apart. This sample is part of a study of T cell clonality in common variable immunodeficiency (dated by TCRdb to between 2015 and 2016). The paper as a whole reports these results and caveats: Increased TCRbeta clonality was found in CVID subjects compared with healthy controls (t-test p = 0.018), with the increase being most characteristic of about a third of subjects. Reportedly, TCRbeta sequences from CVID had fewer deletions and N-nucleotide insertions, and highly modified clones with 13 or more V deletions were absent from CVID. According to the authors, finding the cause of the higher clonality in CVID would require sequencing the repertoires of T cell subpopulations. Although equal DNA input was used, an average of about 81,820 unique sequences per sample was obtained for controls, compared with about 31,547 for CVID samples. Healthy controls shared more TCRbeta clones with each other than CVID subjects shared among themselves (p < 0.0001). Correlations between repertoire features and clinical complications were limited by patient heterogeneity within the CVID cohort.

Equivalent amounts of genomic DNA from CVID and control samples were used as sequencing input. For every sample, a 60 bp segment covering the rearranged TCRbeta CDR3 region was amplified and then sequenced. The immunoSEQ assay, a bias-corrected multiplex PCR combined with high-throughput sequencing, was used to amplify TCRbeta. The original methods were these. Every unique nucleotide sequence counted as a clone and was annotated with V, D and J genes, copy number and frequency. Sequences were labeled productive if in frame, and non-productive if out of frame or containing stop codons. As previously described, Shannon's entropy was used to calculate clonality. Mean CDR3 Kyte-Doolittle hydropathy was derived from the predicted amino acid sequences of productive clones. Scaled V gene usage was hierarchically clustered using Manhattan distance and complete linkage with the R hclust function. To assess clone sharing by CDR3 amino acid sequence, 12 repertoires per group were resampled over 100 rounds. The repertoires were searched for over 55 published EBV-specific and around 240 published CMV-specific TCRbeta sequences. A couple of CVID samples yielding fewer than 10,000 sequences were excluded from analysis, leaving over 35 CVID repertoires. Entries here come from immuneACCESS through TCRdb and include only in-frame sequences with V and J called. Some clones fail to appear in such tables; in the studies checked, an unresolved V gene covers under half of the shortfall, and the cause of the remainder is unknown. V and J calls and clone size are copied from that table; D and trimming were computed from the DNA. For this sample, 30,000 or so clones appear and none is a singleton. Of the sample, under 4% falls within the top ten clones.

CVID was diagnosed by standard criteria: serum IgG, IgA and/or IgM reduced below normal range, plus specific antibody deficiency. A total of 44 subjects (around 15 female and about 30 male; age range roughly 8 to 70 years, mean age around 41) were included in the CVID group. Both CVID patients and healthy controls were predominantly of Caucasian heritage. Replacement immunoglobulin therapy had been administered to all CVID subjects for at least one year at the time of study participation. At blood collection, none of the CVID subjects was ill or on immunomodulatory or immunosuppressive medication. Heparinized peripheral whole blood samples of about 5 to 8 ml were obtained from each donor. TCRbeta CDR3 repertoires were sequenced from genomic DNA of adults with common variable immune deficiency (CVID) and healthy adult controls. Diluted blood was density-centrifuged over Hypaque 1077 or Ficoll-Paque to isolate peripheral blood mononuclear cells. Genomic DNA was obtained from unsorted mononuclear cells through either Qiagen column purification or a centrifugation-based method.

The specimen was peripheral blood mononuclear cells. The V gene is TRBV6-4 and the J gene is TRBJ2-1; the D gene is perhaps TRBD2, from 7 matching bases. This clonotype was sampled from a human donor with common variable immunodeficiency. CDR3 region: CASSDSGRGQSNEQFF. Partial CDR3 DNA: TGTGCCAGCAGTGACTCGGGGCGGGGGCAAAGCAATGAG.